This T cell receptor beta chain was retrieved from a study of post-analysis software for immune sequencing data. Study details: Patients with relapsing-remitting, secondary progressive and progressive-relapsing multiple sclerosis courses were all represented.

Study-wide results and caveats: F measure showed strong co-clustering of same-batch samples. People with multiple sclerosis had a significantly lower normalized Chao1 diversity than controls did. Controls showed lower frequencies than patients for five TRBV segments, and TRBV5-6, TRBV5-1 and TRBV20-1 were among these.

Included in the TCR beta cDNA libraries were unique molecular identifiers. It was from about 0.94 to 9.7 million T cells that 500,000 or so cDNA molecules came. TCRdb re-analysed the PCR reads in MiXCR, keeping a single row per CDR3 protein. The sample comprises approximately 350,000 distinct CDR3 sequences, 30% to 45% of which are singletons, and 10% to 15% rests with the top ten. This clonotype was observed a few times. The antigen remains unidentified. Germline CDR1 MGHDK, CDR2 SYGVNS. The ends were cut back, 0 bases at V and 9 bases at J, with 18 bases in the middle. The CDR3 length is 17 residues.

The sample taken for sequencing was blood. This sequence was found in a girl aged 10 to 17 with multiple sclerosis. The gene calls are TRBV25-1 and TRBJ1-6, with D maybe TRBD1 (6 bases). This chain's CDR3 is CASSEYPGQISGSPLHF. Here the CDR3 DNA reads TGTGCCAGCAGTGAATACCCCGGACAGATCTCTGGTTCACCCCTCCACTTT.